This TCR beta chain originates from a study of blood T cells in healthy people across ages. Study results and caveats: Per million T cells, TCR beta diversity dropped about linearly as age rose.

Russia was home to the donors, healthy Caucasian individuals aged roughly 6 to 90. This clonotype was detected only a few times. The antigen is unknown. V gave up 6 bases and J gave up 0 bases; unmatched junction bases: 15. This CDR3 comprises 20 residues. Germline-derived CDR1 and CDR2 are SNHLY and FYNNEI. Together with a sample-barcoded 5' primer, a J-beta primer mix was included in a second PCR lasting roughly 7 to 11 cycles. Each cDNA molecule was tagged by a template-switch adaptor that had 12 random nucleotides. Using its own MiXCR run on the 5' RACE reads, TCRdb lists one record per CDR3 protein. This sample yields around 800,000 distinct CDR3 sequences, of which around 45% are seen a single time; 15% to 20% belongs to the top ten.

The rearrangement links TRBV2 to TRBJ2-1; 12 bases line up with TRBD2. The material sequenced was blood. This clonotype was sampled from a man older than 75 in good health. In DNA, the CDR3 is TGTGCCAGCAGGGAATTCTCGGGACTAGCGGGTCTTACCTCCTACAATGAGCAGTTCTTC. Translating gives CASREFSGLAGLTSYNEQFF.